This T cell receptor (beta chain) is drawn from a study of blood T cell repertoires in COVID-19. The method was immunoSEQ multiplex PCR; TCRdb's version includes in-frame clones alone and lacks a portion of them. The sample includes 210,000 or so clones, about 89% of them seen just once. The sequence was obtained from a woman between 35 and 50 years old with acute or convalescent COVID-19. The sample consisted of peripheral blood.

This CDR3 reads CASSLLNRGGHGYTF. CDR3 nucleotides: TGTGCCAGCAGTTTATTGAACCGGGGGGGGCATGGCTACACCTTC. This chain connects TRBV27 to TRBJ1-2; a possible D gene is TRBD1 (6 bases). The V end was cut by 1 base, the J end by 6 bases, with 15 bases between. The CDR3 runs to 15 residues. Germline V gene lookup returns CDR1 MNHEY and CDR2 SMNVEV (reference sequence).